This is a list of T cell receptor beta chains from one sample in a study of shared clonotypes between healthy human individuals. Using immunoSEQ multiplex PCR, the repertoire was profiled, and TCRdb retains in-frame clones only, with some absent. The table records approximately 840,000 clones, about 96% of them present only once. The sequencing sample was made of naive CD8+ T cells sorted from blood. The receptors originated from a man in his thirties or forties in good health. CDR3s include the opening cysteine and the closing phenylalanine or tryptophan. A D gene is named only where the DNA matches it firmly. Size is omitted from some rows. Given values are once, few, many or a class for expanded clones.

j_gene | d_gene | abundance | v_gene | CDR3nt | CDR3aa
TRBJ2-7 | - | - | TRBV4-1 | TGCGCCAGCAGCCAAGAAACAGCCCTGAGCGACGAGCAGTACTTC | CASSQETALSDEQYF
TRBJ2-1 | TRBD2 | - | TRBV9 | TGTGCCAGCAGCCCGAGAGCGGGAGCGCCACATGAGCAGTTCTTC | CASSPRAGAPHEQFF
TRBJ2-3 | - | once | TRBV7-3 | TGTGCCAGCAGCTTAACCCCCCGGGACACGCAGTATTTT | CASSLTPRDTQYF
TRBJ2-5 | TRBD1 | - | TRBV6-1 | TGTGCCAGCAGCGAACTGACAGGGATATCAGAGACCCAGTACTTC | CASSELTGISETQYF
TRBJ2-1 | TRBD1 | - | TRBV28 | TGTGCCAGCAGCAACAGGGGGCGGAACAATGAGCAGTTCTTC | CASSNRGRNNEQFF
TRBJ1-1 | - | - | TRBV10-2 | TGCGCCAGCAGTGACTATGGAGGGGAAGCTTTCTTT | CASSDYGGEAFF
TRBJ2-3 | - | - | TRBV5-1 | TGCGCCAGCAGTTCGGACGGGAGCACAGATACGCAGTATTTT | CASSSDGSTDTQYF
TRBJ2-1 | - | - | TRBV27 | TGTGCCAGCAGTTTATATTGGGGTGGAAGTGTCAATGAGCAGTTCTTC | CASSLYWGGSVNEQFF
TRBJ2-7 | - | few | TRBV7-9 | TGTGCCAGCAGCCCACCTGGGAGCTCCTACGAGCAGTACTTC | CASSPPGSSYEQYF
TRBJ1-4 | - | - | TRBV28 | TGTGCCAGCAGCTTTGGCCGGGACGGACGGAATGAAAAACTGTTTTTT | CASSFGRDGRNEKLFF
TRBJ2-1 | TRBD2 | - | TRBV11-2 | TGTGCCAGCAGCCCAACTCCGGTACTAGCGGTGGGGAATGAGCAGTTCTTC | CASSPTPVLAVGNEQFF
TRBJ1-2 | TRBD1 | - | TRBV9 | TGTGCCAGCCGGGACAGACTTTATGGCTACACCTTC | CASRDRLYGYTF
TRBJ2-3 | - | once | TRBV11-2 | TGTGCCAGCAGCCGGGAGTTGGGAGATACGCAGTATTTT | CASSRELGDTQYF
TRBJ1-5 | - | - | TRBV27 | TGTGCCAGCAGTTTATCTGGTTATAGCAATCAGCCCCAGCATTTT | CASSLSGYSNQPQHF
TRBJ2-1 | TRBD2 | - | TRBV7-8 | TGTGCCAGCAGTACTAGCGCGGATGAGCAGTTCTTC | CASSTSADEQFF
TRBJ1-5 | TRBD1 | - | TRBV4-1 | TGCGCCAGCAGCCAAGAGGACAGGGTATTGGCTCAGCCCCAGCATTTT | CASSQEDRVLAQPQHF
TRBJ2-1 | TRBD2 | once | TRBV30 | TGTGCCTGGATCGGAGCGGGAAAGAATGAGCAGTTCTTC | CAWIGAGKNEQFF
TRBJ2-7 | - | once | TRBV29-1 | TGCAGCGTTGAAGATCCCTTGGCGTTGGGTGAGCAGTACTTC | CSVEDPLALGEQYF
TRBJ2-7 | TRBD2 | - | TRBV13 | TGTGCCAGCAGACTAGCGGGATACGAGCAGTACTTC | CASRLAGYEQYF
TRBJ2-1 | - | - | TRBV5-1 | TGCGCCAGCACCCCAGGTCCGAGCTCCTACAATGAGCAGTTCTTC | CASTPGPSSYNEQFF
TRBJ2-5 | TRBD1 | - | TRBV5-1 | TGCGCCAGCAGCTTGGCTACAGGGGTAGAGACCCAGTACTTC | CASSLATGVETQYF
TRBJ1-2 | TRBD1 | - | TRBV6-1 | TGTGCCAGCAGTGAATTATCGACAGGGAATGGCTACACCTTC | CASSELSTGNGYTF
TRBJ1-1 | - | - | TRBV7-2 | TGTGCCAGCAGCTTATGGGATGGGAACACTGAAGCTTTCTTT | CASSLWDGNTEAFF
TRBJ1-4 | - | - | TRBV28 | TGTGCCAGCAGTTTGCCAGGGGCTCATAATGAAAAACTGTTTTTT | CASSLPGAHNEKLFF
TRBJ2-7 | TRBD2 | - | TRBV5-1 | TGCGCCAGCAGCTTGGAGCCTTTAACTAGCGGGAGGTGGGAGCAGTACTTC | CASSLEPLTSGRWEQYF
TRBJ2-5 | TRBD2 | - | TRBV27 | TGTGCCACCGGACTAGCGGGAGGGCCTAGGGAGACCCAGTACTTC | CATGLAGGPRETQYF
TRBJ2-1 | TRBD2 | - | TRBV14 | TGTGCCAGCAGCCAAGTCAGACTTCTAGCGGGGACCTACAATGAGCAGTTCTTC | CASSQVRLLAGTYNEQFF
TRBJ1-1 | - | - | TRBV5-1 | TGCGCCAGCAGCCTAATGACTTCAGGGGCCGCTCCGAACACTGAAGCTTTCTTT | CASSLMTSGAAPNTEAFF
TRBJ1-1 | - | - | TRBV7-2 | TGTGCCAGCAGCTTGGAGGGGCGTGGGACTGAAGCTTTCTTT | CASSLEGRGTEAFF
TRBJ2-5 | TRBD1 | once | TRBV2 | TGTGCCAGCAATCTAGAACCCAGGACAGGAGGAGAGACCCAGTACTTC | CASNLEPRTGGETQYF
TRBJ2-1 | TRBD2 | - | TRBV5-6 | TGTGCCAGCAGCCTTGACCTTAGCGGGAGAGGGAATGAGCAGTTCTTC | CASSLDLSGRGNEQFF